Listed here are 6 T cell receptor beta chains from one sample, sequenced in a study of response to subunit inactivated influenza vaccine. TCRdb re-called the RT-PCR reads through MiXCR, storing one row per CDR3 protein. The data hold a few hundred thousand distinct CDR3 sequences, with approximately 11% observed a single time. These same data were also listed under a study on T cells expressing NK-cell markers. From that paper: A 5'RACE template switching approach incorporating UMIs was used to make TCR beta cDNA.

The material sequenced was PBMCs from blood, taken on the day of vaccination. The receptor set was obtained from a man aged 45 to 65 who received an inactivated influenza vaccine.

The chain links TRBV7-6 to TRBJ2-1; 10 bases are a match to TRBD2. Per germline, CDR1 SGHVS and CDR2 FNYEAQ. The length of the CDR3 is 15 residues. V lost 5 bases and J lost 7; bases outside the gene matches: 8. The CDR3 bases are TGTGCCAGCAGCCCCCTAGCGGGAGTTGGGAATGAGCAGTTCTTC. Translating it yields CASSPLAGVGNEQFF. Looking up the rest from reference TRBV7-6 and TRBJ2-1 gives the full variable domain: GAGVSQSPRYKVTKRGQDVALRCDPISGHVSLYWYRQALGQGPEFLTYFNYEAQQDKSGLPNDRFSAERPEGSISTLTIQRTEQRDSAMYRCASSPLAGVGNEQFFGPGTRLTVL.

This clonotype has only a few counts. This sequence joins TRBV6-1 and TRBJ2-5; D might be TRBD1 (5 bases). CDR1 MNHNS and CDR2 SASEGT come from the germline V gene. The germline V and J ends were trimmed by 5 bases and 4 bases, with 11 bases remaining between them. The CDR3 totals 13 residues. The chain's CDR3 is CASSPLGRETQYF. CDR3 DNA sequence: TGTGCCAGCAGTCCCTTGGGGCGAGAGACCCAGTACTTC.

In this sample, this clonotype turned up many times. The V and J genes are TRBV4-3 and TRBJ2-1; weak D call: TRBD1 (5 bases). The CDR3 consists of 15 residues. The ends were cut back, 1 base at V and 12 bases at J, with 19 bases in the middle. Germline lookup yields CDR1 LGHNA and CDR2 YSLEER. In DNA form, the CDR3 reads TGCGCCAGCAGCCAAGTCTCGGACACTCACTGGGGGCAGTTCTTC. Residues: CASSQVSDTHWGQFF.

This chain uses TRBV20-1 with TRBJ2-7; no reliable D call. The germline gives CDR1 DFQATT, CDR2 SNEGSKA (reference sequence). V lost 4 bases and J lost 0, with 16 bases in between. CDR3 size: 15 residues. This CDR3 reads CSAILVAQSSYEQYF. The CDR3 coding sequence is TGCAGTGCTATACTGGTTGCGCAGAGCTCCTACGAGCAGTACTTC.

The rearrangement links TRBV5-1 to TRBJ2-1; no firm D call. With 4 bases removed from V and 8 bases from J, the gap between germline ends came to 13 bases. The CDR3 sequence is 13 residues long. Germline V gives CDR1 SGHRS, CDR2 YFSETQ. The CDR3 spells CASSDWASDEQFF. In nucleotides, the CDR3 is TGCGCCAGCAGCGATTGGGCCTCTGATGAGCAGTTCTTC.

The V and J genes are TRBV4-3 and TRBJ2-7; 7 bases are a match to TRBD1. With 4 bases clipped from V and 2 bases from J, the junction kept 8 bases outside the gene matches. The CDR3 sequence is 15 residues long. The germline gives CDR1 LGHNA, CDR2 YSLEER. Here the CDR3 reads CASSRTATGTYEQYF. In DNA form, the CDR3 reads TGCGCCAGCAGCCGAACGGCGACAGGGACCTACGAGCAGTACTTC.